The T cell receptor beta chain described here comes from a study of shared T cell receptors in the human thymus. This table comes from immunoSEQ multiplex PCR, and its TCRdb copy is limited to in-frame clones, with some not included. Found here are 450,000 to 650,000 clones, about four fifths of them singletons; the top ten hold about 0.012%. Germline-derived CDR1 and CDR2 are SGHNT and YYREEE (reference sequence). Trimming at V came to 1 base and at J to 3 bases, leaving 10 bases not matched to a gene. The CDR3 sequence is 17 residues long. The sample was also reused in another study, on human thymus T cells. That work adds: Having corrective surgery for congenital heart defects, healthy Finnish infants were the ones who donated. Thymic material originated from resections removed in the course of corrective heart surgery. In thymic and blood repertoires alike, V and J usage looked biased. In unrelated individuals, thymic repertoires overlapped highly, according to related research.

The V gene is TRBV5-4, the J gene TRBJ1-1; TRBD1 aligns across 9 bases. The origin of this receptor is a boy less than two years old with a congenital heart defect. Input material: thymocytes. The CDR3 bases are TGTGCCAGCAGCTTGTGGGACAGGGTATTATTGGACACTGAAGCTTTCTTT. Protein product: CASSLWDRVLLDTEAFF.